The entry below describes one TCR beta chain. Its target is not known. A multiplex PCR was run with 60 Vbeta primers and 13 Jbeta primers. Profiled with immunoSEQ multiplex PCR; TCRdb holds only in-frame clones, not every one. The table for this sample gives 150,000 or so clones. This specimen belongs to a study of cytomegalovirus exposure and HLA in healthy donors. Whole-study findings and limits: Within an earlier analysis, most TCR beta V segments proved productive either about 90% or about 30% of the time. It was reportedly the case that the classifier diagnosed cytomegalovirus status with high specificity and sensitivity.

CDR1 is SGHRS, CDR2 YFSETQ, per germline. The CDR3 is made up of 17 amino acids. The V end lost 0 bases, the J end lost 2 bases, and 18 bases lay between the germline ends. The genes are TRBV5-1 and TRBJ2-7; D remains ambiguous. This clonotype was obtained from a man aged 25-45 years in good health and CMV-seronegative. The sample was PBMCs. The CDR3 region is CASSLGRLPSLAYEQYF. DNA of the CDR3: TGCGCCAGCAGCTTGGGCAGACTTCCTTCTCTGGCCTACGAGCAGTACTTC.